The rows below give T cell receptor beta chains drawn from one sample of a study of blood T cell repertoires in COVID-19. TCRdb's table, derived via immunoSEQ multiplex PCR, lists solely in-frame clones and lacks some. Of roughly 18,000 clones listed, roughly 87% are singletons. Sequencing was performed on peripheral blood. The receptors were sampled from a man aged 55 to 69 with active COVID-19. The CDR3 runs from the conserved cysteine through the conserved F or W. The D gene is left open where the match is weak. Where a row states a size, it is once, few, many or the class of an expanded clone; other rows omit it.

cdr3_nt	cdr3_aa	d_call	j_call	clone_size	v_call
TGTGCCTGGAAGGGACAGGGATCTAGGAGTCAGCCCCAGCATTTT	CAWKGQGSRSQPQHF	TRBD1	TRBJ1-5	few	TRBV30
TGTGCCAGCAGTGAAGTTAGCGTCGCCTACGAGCAGTACTTC	CASSEVSVAYEQYF	.	TRBJ2-7	.	TRBV2
TGTGCCACCAGTGAACTGACAGGGGGTGCAGCTTTCTTT	CATSELTGGAAFF	TRBD1	TRBJ1-1	.	TRBV24-1
TGCGCCAGCAGCCGAGACCGACAGGGGGCCTACGAGCAGTACTTC	CASSRDRQGAYEQYF	TRBD1	TRBJ2-7	.	TRBV4-3
TGTGCCAGCAGCGCCCGGGACTCCCGCGACGAGCAGTACTTC	CASSARDSRDEQYF	.	TRBJ2-7	.	TRBV27
TGTGCCAGCAGTTCCGCGCGGGGGGGCCGAACCGGGGAGCTGTTTTTT	CASSSARGGRTGELFF	TRBD2	TRBJ2-2	.	TRBV6-6
TGTGCCACCGCGCGGGGGATGGTCAACAATGAGCAGTTCTTC	CATARGMVNNEQFF	TRBD2	TRBJ2-1	.	TRBV19
TGTGCCTGGACTCGGACCTGGGGGGCTAATGAAAAACTGTTTTTT	CAWTRTWGANEKLFF	.	TRBJ1-4	.	TRBV30
TGTGCCAGCAATCCTAGCGGTAGCTCCTACGAGCAGTACTTC	CASNPSGSSYEQYF	TRBD2	TRBJ2-7	.	TRBV6-6
TGTGCCAGCAGCCCGGGACAGAACTATGGCTACACCTTC	CASSPGQNYGYTF	TRBD1	TRBJ1-2	.	TRBV27
TGTGCCTGGAGTGCTTCTAGCAACGAGCAGTACTTC	CAWSASSNEQYF	.	TRBJ2-7	.	TRBV30
TGTGCCAGCAGCAACTGGGGCGGAACGAACACCGGGGAGCTGTTTTTT	CASSNWGGTNTGELFF	.	TRBJ2-2	.	TRBV21-1
TGTGCCTGGAGTGACTGGAACTATGGCTACACCTTC	CAWSDWNYGYTF	.	TRBJ1-2	.	TRBV30
TGTGCCAGCATCAGGACAGACGGCGCTTCCTACGAGCAGTACTTC	CASIRTDGASYEQYF	.	TRBJ2-7	few	TRBV11-3
TGCGCCAGCAGCCAAATTACTGGCCGGGGCACTGAAGCTTTCTTT	CASSQITGRGTEAFF	.	TRBJ1-1	.	TRBV4-1
TGTGCCAGCAGCCAAACTACAGGGGCCGCCTACGAGCAGTACTTC	CASSQTTGAAYEQYF	TRBD1	TRBJ2-7	.	TRBV4-2
TGTGCCAGCAGTGACGGGGACTCCTACAATGAGCAGTTCTTC	CASSDGDSYNEQFF	.	TRBJ2-1	.	TRBV6-1
TGTGCCGGGGTGCCTAGCGGGAGAGGTACAGATACGCAGTATTTT	CAGVPSGRGTDTQYF	TRBD2	TRBJ2-3	once	TRBV30
TGTGCCAGCAGCCAAGCGGGGTCAGTAATCTATGGCTACACCTTC	CASSQAGSVIYGYTF	.	TRBJ1-2	.	TRBV4-2
TGCAGTGCTAGGCCCGGGGCCCAGTACTTC	CSARPGAQYF	.	TRBJ2-5	.	TRBV20-1
TGTGCCTGGAGTGAGGGAGTTACTAGCACAGATACGCAGTATTTT	CAWSEGVTSTDTQYF	.	TRBJ2-3	.	TRBV30
TGTGCCAGCAGTGACACGGGACAGGTGGATTCACCCCTCCACTTT	CASSDTGQVDSPLHF	TRBD1	TRBJ1-6	.	TRBV2
TGTGCCAGCAGACAGGGTGTTAATGAGCAGTTCTTC	CASRQGVNEQFF	.	TRBJ2-1	.	TRBV7-2
TGCAGCGTTGAAGGACAGGGGCTCTTT	CSVEGQGLF	TRBD1	TRBJ1-1	.	TRBV29-1
TGTGCCAGCAGCCAAGATAGAGATTTTGGGACAAGCTCCTACGAGCAGTACTTC	CASSQDRDFGTSSYEQYF	.	TRBJ2-7	.	TRBV3-1/TRBV3-2
TGTGCCAGCTCCGCTAGCGGGAGGACCCACGAGCAGTACTTC	CASSASGRTHEQYF	TRBD2	TRBJ2-7	.	TRBV2
TGTGCCATCAAGGGGGAGACAGGGATCCACGAGCAGTACTTC	CAIKGETGIHEQYF	TRBD1	TRBJ2-7	.	TRBV10-3
TGTGCCAGCAGCTCCAGGCGGGAGCAAAATTCACCCCTCCACTTT	CASSSRREQNSPLHF	.	TRBJ1-6	.	TRBV7-9
TGTGCCAGCAGCTTGGTACAGTTTACTGGGGCCAACGTCCTGACTTTC	CASSLVQFTGANVLTF	.	TRBJ2-6	.	TRBV5-6
TGCGCCAGCAGCCAAGATGGAGGCCAGCCCCAGCATTTT	CASSQDGGQPQHF	.	TRBJ1-5	.	TRBV4-3
TGTGCCTGGAATAGCGGGAGGGCGAATAATGAGCAGTTCTTC	CAWNSGRANNEQFF	TRBD2	TRBJ2-1	.	TRBV30
TGCAGCCCCGAGGCGCGGGAGTCCTACAATGAGCAGTTCTTC	CSPEARESYNEQFF	TRBD2	TRBJ2-1	.	TRBV29-1
TGTGCCAGCAGTTACGTGGTCCGAGGGGAAGCTTTCTTT	CASSYVVRGEAFF	.	TRBJ1-1	.	TRBV6-5
TGCGCCAGCAGCCGTTGGGGGGACACAGATACGCAGTATTTT	CASSRWGDTDTQYF	.	TRBJ2-3	.	TRBV5-1
TGTGCCAGCAGCTTGGGTAGCGGGATTTGGCAGTACTTC	CASSLGSGIWQYF	TRBD2	TRBJ2-7	few	TRBV11-2
TGTGCCAGTAGTTGGGCAGCGGGGGGGTACACCGGGGAGCTGTTTTTT	CASSWAAGGYTGELFF	TRBD2	TRBJ2-2	.	TRBV19
TGCAGCGTTGTGGGGGGGACAGGGTCTAACGAGCAGTACTTC	CSVVGGTGSNEQYF	TRBD1	TRBJ2-7	.	TRBV29-1
TGCGCCAGCAGCCAAACTGAAGAGACCCAGTACTTC	CASSQTEETQYF	.	TRBJ2-5	.	TRBV5-1
TGTGCCAGCAGCGCTAACCCGGGACTAGCGGCAGAGACCCAGTACTTC	CASSANPGLAAETQYF	TRBD2	TRBJ2-5	.	TRBV9
TGTGCCAGCTCTAGAAACCCCACAGATACGCAGTATTTT	CASSRNPTDTQYF	.	TRBJ2-3	.	TRBV18
TGCGCCAGCAGCTTAGGGGCCCTACAGGGGGCGCAAGACGAGCAGTACTTC	CASSLGALQGAQDEQYF	TRBD1	TRBJ2-7	.	TRBV5-1
TGTGCCACCGAAAGGGGACAGGGTGTATCTGGGGCCAACGTCCTGACTTTC	CATERGQGVSGANVLTF	TRBD1	TRBJ2-6	.	TRBV5-4
TGCAGTGCACAGTACCAAGAGACCCAGTACTTC	CSAQYQETQYF	.	TRBJ2-5	.	TRBV20-1
TGTGCCACCAGTGAGGGGGGACAGCCTAACTATGGCTACACCTTC	CATSEGGQPNYGYTF	TRBD1	TRBJ1-2	.	TRBV24-1
TGTGCCAGCAGCTCCCGGACTAGCGGGGGGACCCAAGAGACCCAGTACTTC	CASSSRTSGGTQETQYF	TRBD2	TRBJ2-5	.	TRBV5-6
TGTGCCAGCAGCTTACGAGGCGAGCAGTACTTC	CASSLRGEQYF	.	TRBJ2-7	.	TRBV7-2
TGCGCCAGCAGCCGAGATGACAGGGCCACTGAAGCTTTCTTT	CASSRDDRATEAFF	TRBD1	TRBJ1-1	.	TRBV5-1
TGTGCCAGCAGCAGTCATCCTCAGGTTTCGAAATATCAGCCCCAGCATTTT	CASSSHPQVSKYQPQHF	.	TRBJ1-5	few	TRBV11-3
TGTGCCAGCAGCTCGGGACTAGCGGGGGGGACGCAGTATTTT	CASSSGLAGGTQYF	TRBD2	TRBJ2-3	.	TRBV7-3